The 26 T cell receptor beta chains given below trace back to one sample, sequenced in a study of shared clonotypes between healthy human individuals. Assay used: immunoSEQ multiplex PCR; TCRdb lists only in-frame clones, some missing. The sample holds approximately 1.5 million clones, 97% to 99% seen once. Sequenced: naive CD4+ T cells sorted from blood. Subset denoted: CD45RA+ positively selected. These receptor sequences come from a young man in good health.

The rearrangement joins TRBV28 to TRBJ2-7, with 10 bases aligning to TRBD2. V lost 10 bases, J lost 7 bases, and 4 bases stayed unmatched. CDR1 is MDHEN, CDR2 SYDVKM, per germline. The length of the CDR3 is 11 residues. The CDR3 sequence: CATGLAEEQYF. DNA of the CDR3: TGTGCCACCGGACTAGCGGAGGAGCAGTACTTC.

Notes on this clone: This same CDR3 is encoded by further DNA sequences in the sample. The CDR3 region has the DNA TGTGCCAGCAGCTTAGCCAGCGGAAACACCATATATTTT. It codes for CASSLASGNTIYF. The J gene is TRBJ1-3, the V gene TRBV7-9, with unresolved D. The germline V gene encodes CDR1 SEHNR and CDR2 FQNEAQ (reference sequence). The CDR3 is 13 residues long. Between the trimmed V and J ends, which lost 0 bases and 4 bases, there was a span of 4 bases.

CDR3 protein: CASSPGAGFGEQYF. CDR3 sequence (DNA): TGCGCCAGCAGCCCGGGGGCAGGGTTTGGGGAGCAGTACTTC. The V gene is TRBV5-1, the J gene TRBJ2-7, with D perhaps assigned TRBD1 or TRBD2 (6 bases each). The CDR3 runs to 14 residues. CDR1 and CDR2 from the germline V gene are SGHRS and YFSETQ. Between the trimmed V and J ends, which lost 4 bases and 7 bases, there was a span of 18 bases.

This clone was picked up one time. This sample includes further DNA sequences coding for the same CDR3. The chain recombines TRBV5-1 with TRBJ2-5; possible D gene TRBD2, 6 bases. Germline V gene sequence: CDR1 SGHRS, CDR2 YFSETQ. V lost 3 bases and J lost 1, with 7 bases in between. The CDR3 sequence is 13 residues long. The CDR3, as DNA: TGCGCCAGCAGCTCGGGACTCCAAGAGACCCAGTACTTC. The encoded protein is CASSSGLQETQYF.

The chain has TRBV5-1 and TRBJ2-1; unclear D gene. Germline CDR1 is SGHRS and CDR2 is YFSETQ. The ends were cut back, 1 base at V and 0 bases at J, with 11 bases in the middle. This CDR3 contains 16 residues. CDR3 in amino acids: CASSLSLVSSYNEQFF. The CDR3 nucleotides are TGCGCCAGCAGCTTGTCCTTAGTAAGCTCCTACAATGAGCAGTTCTTC.

In this sample, this clone turned up once. This chain uses TRBV10-2 with TRBJ1-1; no definite D call. Trimming stripped 6 bases from V and 2 bases from J, with 10 bases between. CDR1 and CDR2 from the germline V gene are WSHSY and SAAADI. The CDR3 length is 13 residues. The chain's CDR3 is CASSEHRNTEAFF. CDR3 nucleotides: TGCGCCAGCAGCGAACATAGAAACACTGAAGCTTTCTTT.

The chain combines TRBV6-1 with TRBJ2-1; D is uncertain. This CDR3 has 15 amino acids. The germline V and J ends were trimmed by 1 base and 0 bases, with 7 bases remaining between them. Per the germline V gene, CDR1 is MNHNS and CDR2 is SASEGT. CDR3 region: CASSEGLISYNEQFF. DNA of the CDR3: TGTGCCAGCAGTGAAGGTCTAATCTCCTACAATGAGCAGTTCTTC.

The table lists this clone with a count of one. The gene calls are TRBV9 and TRBJ2-5; 7 nucleotides line up with TRBD1. This CDR3 contains 15 residues. The ends lost 4 bases at V and 1 base at J; junction bases unmatched: 7. Per germline, CDR1 SGDLS and CDR2 YYNGEE. The CDR3 bases are TGTGCCAGCAGCCCCCACAGGGGCCTCCAAGAGACCCAGTACTTC. Amino acid sequence: CASSPHRGLQETQYF.

The chain recombines TRBV15 with TRBJ2-1, with TRBD2 matching 12 bases. V shed 2 bases and J 7 bases; nucleotides not matched to a gene: 6. The V gene's germline CDR1 is LNHNV and CDR2 YYDKDF (reference sequence). The length of the CDR3 is 16 residues. CDR3 in amino acids: CATSRTMTSGSNEQFF. As DNA, the CDR3 is TGTGCCACCAGCAGAACTATGACTAGCGGGAGTAATGAGCAGTTCTTC.

V gene TRBV19 combines with J gene TRBJ2-7, with 10 positions matching TRBD1. The CDR3 extends over 16 amino acids. V lost 6 bases and J lost 8; bases outside the gene matches: 16. Germline V gene sequence: CDR1 LNHDA, CDR2 SQIVND (reference sequence). The CDR3 DNA is TGTGCCAGTAGCGTTCGCACCGGGACAGGGGACGAAAAGCAGTACTTC. Protein: CASSVRTGTGDEKQYF.

The V gene is TRBV4-3, the J gene TRBJ1-2, with 8 positions matching TRBD1. Germline CDR1 is LGHNA and CDR2 is YSLEER. This CDR3 contains 14 residues. The ends lost 7 bases at V and 6 bases at J; junction bases unmatched: 10. The CDR3 here is CASTQQGTGDGYTF. The CDR3 coding sequence is TGCGCCAGCACACAACAGGGGACAGGCGATGGCTACACCTTC.

The CDR3 DNA is TGTGCCAGCCAGACTAGCGGGTACCAAGAGACCCAGTACTTC. Protein product: CASQTSGYQETQYF. V is TRBV11-2 and J is TRBJ2-5; 10 nucleotides line up with TRBD2. Germline values: CDR1 SGHAT, CDR2 FQNNGV. The V and J ends lost 8 bases and 0 bases, in that order; junction bases with no gene match: 3. This CDR3 comprises 14 residues.

The V call is TRBV11-3, the J call TRBJ2-7; 7 bases agree with TRBD1. The CDR3 sequence is 13 residues long. After removal of 5 bases from V and 6 bases from J, the junction contained 7 bases not matched to a gene. Germline CDR1 reads SGHNT; CDR2 reads YENEEA. For the CDR3, the DNA is TGTGCCAGCAGCACCGTAACAGGGGCCGAGCAGTACTTC. Its translation: CASSTVTGAEQYF.

Of note for this clone: Distinct nucleotide sequences in the sample also encode this CDR3. The gene calls are TRBV5-1 and TRBJ2-5; D is possibly TRBD2 (5 bases). Germline V lookup: CDR1 SGHRS, CDR2 YFSETQ. The CDR3 consists of 13 residues. Trimming removed 0 bases from V and 3 bases from J, with 6 bases in between. DNA for the CDR3: TGCGCCAGCAGCTTGGTCGGGGAAGAGACCCAGTACTTC. The encoded protein is CASSLVGEETQYF.

J is TRBJ2-2 and V is TRBV11-3, with D tentatively TRBD1 (6 bases). Germline lookup yields CDR1 SGHNT and CDR2 YENEEA. The CDR3 runs to 16 residues. Trimming left V 3 bases short and J 4 bases short, with 15 bases between. The CDR3 coding sequence is TGTGCCAGCAGCTTGTCTCCAGGGGCGGGCACCGGGGAGCTGTTTTTT. Its protein is CASSLSPGAGTGELFF. Variable domain in full (rest from reference TRBV11-3 and TRBJ2-2): EAGVVQSPRYKIIEKKQPVAFWCNPISGHNTLYWYLQNLGQGPELLIRYENEEAVDDSQLPKDRFSAERLKGVDSTLKIQPAELGDSAVYLCASSLSPGAGTGELFFGEGSRLTVL.

This chain uses TRBV5-4 with TRBJ2-5; no clear D. The CDR3 runs to 13 residues. Germline CDR1 reads SGHNT; CDR2 reads YYREEE (reference sequence). Trimming cost V 4 bases and J 1 base, with 8 bases left between them. The CDR3 DNA follows: TGTGCCAGCAGCCGGGTGGGCCAAGAGACCCAGTACTTC. This encodes CASSRVGQETQYF.

The genes are TRBV6-5 and TRBJ2-7; 9 nucleotides line up with TRBD1. The V segment lost 2 bases and the J segment 2 bases; nucleotides outside the gene matches: 4. The CDR3 totals 15 residues. The germline gives CDR1 MNHEY, CDR2 SVGAGI. CDR3 in amino acids: CASSYRGQGPYEQYF. The CDR3 region has the DNA TGTGCCAGCAGTTACCGGGGACAGGGCCCCTACGAGCAGTACTTC.

The chain carries TRBV7-9 and TRBJ2-6; no firm D call. There are 17 residues in the CDR3. Trimming took 5 bases from V and 0 from J, leaving 14 bases between them. Germline V gives CDR1 SEHNR, CDR2 FQNEAQ (reference sequence). As DNA, the CDR3 is TGTGCCAGCAGCCCTCGGACGGAGCTCTCTGGGGCCAACGTCCTGACTTTC. It translates to CASSPRTELSGANVLTF.

This chain connects TRBV11-3 to TRBJ2-7; D tentatively fits TRBD1 or TRBD2 (5 bases each). V was shortened by 0 bases and J by 10 bases, with 19 bases between the two germline ends. The length of the CDR3 is 15 residues. Germline CDR1 SGHNT, CDR2 YENEEA. The CDR3 DNA is TGTGCCAGCAGCTTAGAGGTCGGGCAGGGAGTCCGACAGTACTTC. Translating it yields CASSLEVGQGVRQYF.

V is TRBV6-5 and J is TRBJ1-2; TRBD1 aligns across 11 bases. Germline values: CDR1 MNHEY, CDR2 SVGAGI. The CDR3 is 15 residues long. Trimming took 4 bases from V and 7 from J; bases not matched to a gene: 8. The CDR3, as DNA: TGTGCCAGCAGTTCCCGGGACAGGGGGATAGGTGGCTACACCTTC. Protein: CASSSRDRGIGGYTF.

This chain connects TRBV7-9 to TRBJ1-1, with D unclear. Germline-derived CDR1 and CDR2 are SEHNR and FQNEAQ (reference sequence). This CDR3 has 15 residues. V shed 2 bases and J shed 4 bases, with 14 bases lying between them. CDR3 in amino acids: CASSLRSRKSTEAFF. The CDR3 DNA is TGTGCCAGCAGCTTAAGATCTCGAAAGAGCACTGAAGCTTTCTTT.

This clone was seen just once. The V gene is TRBV7-8, the J gene TRBJ2-7; no reliable D call. Per germline, CDR1 SGHVS and CDR2 FQNEAQ. Trimming cost V 1 base and J 3 bases, with 7 bases left between them. CDR3 length: 13 amino acids. The CDR3 loop reads CASSLGSVYEQYF. The CDR3 region has the DNA TGTGCCAGCAGCTTAGGGTCCGTCTACGAGCAGTACTTC. Filled out from reference TRBV7-8 and TRBJ2-7, the complete variable domain reads GAGVSQSPRYKVAKRGQDVALRCDPISGHVSLFWYQQALGQGPEFLTYFQNEAQLDKSGLPSDRFFAERPEGSVSTLKIQRTQQEDSAVYLCASSLGSVYEQYFGPGTRLTVT.

The chain uses TRBV19 and TRBJ1-1; D is undetermined. Trimming took 7 bases from V and 0 from J, leaving 9 bases between them. Germline lookup yields CDR1 LNHDA and CDR2 SQIVND (reference sequence). The CDR3 runs 13 residues. This chain's CDR3 is CASKVFVNTEAFF. The CDR3 DNA sequence: TGTGCCAGTAAAGTTTTTGTGAACACTGAAGCTTTCTTT. The complete variable domain, with remaining parts taken from reference TRBV19 and TRBJ1-1, reads DGGITQSPKYLFRKEGQNVTLSCEQNLNHDAMYWYRQDPGQGLRLIYYSQIVNDFQKGDIAEGYSVSREKKESFPLTVTSAQKNPTAFYLCASKVFVNTEAFFGQGTRLTVV.

J is TRBJ2-1 and V is TRBV12-5, with a tentative D call TRBD2 (5 bases). V was trimmed by 1 base and J by 10 bases, leaving 20 bases between them. The CDR3 runs to 16 residues. Germline CDR1 and CDR2: LGHNT and FRNRAP. CDR3 in amino acids: CASGLDPGYKGEEQFF. The CDR3 DNA reads as TGTGCTAGTGGTTTGGACCCGGGATACAAGGGAGAAGAGCAGTTCTTC.

The chain links TRBV6-1 to TRBJ1-3; D is undetermined. The CDR3 runs 16 residues. CDR1 is MNHNS and CDR2 is SASEGT in the germline V gene. The V end was cut by 4 bases, the J end by 0 bases, with 13 bases between. The CDR3 protein is CASSALPAASGNTIYF. CDR3 in DNA: TGTGCCAGCAGTGCACTGCCAGCGGCCTCTGGAAACACCATATATTTT.

V is TRBV7-2 and J is TRBJ2-4; no reliable D call. The length of the CDR3 is 13 residues. CDR1 is SGHTA and CDR2 is FQGNSA in the germline V gene. V was trimmed by 5 bases and J by 0 bases, leaving 5 bases between them. The CDR3 reads CASSPQAKNIQYF. CDR3 DNA sequence: TGTGCCAGCAGCCCCCAAGCCAAAAACATTCAGTACTTC.